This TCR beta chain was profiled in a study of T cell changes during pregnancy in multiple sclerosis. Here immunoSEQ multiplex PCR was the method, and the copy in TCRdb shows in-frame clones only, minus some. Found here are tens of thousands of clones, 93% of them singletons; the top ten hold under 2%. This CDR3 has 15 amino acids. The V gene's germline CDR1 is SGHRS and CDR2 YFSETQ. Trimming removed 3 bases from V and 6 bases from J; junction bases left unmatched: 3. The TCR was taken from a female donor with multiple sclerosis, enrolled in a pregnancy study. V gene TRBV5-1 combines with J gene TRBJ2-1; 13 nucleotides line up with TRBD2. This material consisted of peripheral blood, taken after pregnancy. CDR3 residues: CASSSWTSGSNEQFF. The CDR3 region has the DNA TGCGCCAGCAGCTCCTGGACTAGCGGGAGCAATGAGCAGTTCTTC.